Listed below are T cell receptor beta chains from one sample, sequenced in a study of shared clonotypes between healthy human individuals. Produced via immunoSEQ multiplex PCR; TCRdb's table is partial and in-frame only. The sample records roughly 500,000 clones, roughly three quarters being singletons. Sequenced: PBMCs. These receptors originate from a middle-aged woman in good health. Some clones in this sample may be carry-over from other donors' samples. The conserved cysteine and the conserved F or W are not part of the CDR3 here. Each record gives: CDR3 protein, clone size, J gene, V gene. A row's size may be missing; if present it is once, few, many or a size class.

CDR3 protein: ASSQEPSNEKLF
clone size: NA
J gene: TRBJ1-4
V gene: TRBV4-2

CDR3 protein: ASKGDLAGNTIY
clone size: NA
J gene: TRBJ1-3
V gene: TRBV14

CDR3 protein: ASSLSGAPQPQH
clone size: NA
J gene: TRBJ1-5
V gene: TRBV5-1

CDR3 protein: ASSIPGGTYEQY
clone size: NA
J gene: TRBJ2-7
V gene: TRBV7-9

CDR3 protein: ASSLDGAGAPGTQY
clone size: NA
J gene: TRBJ2-5
V gene: TRBV5-1

CDR3 protein: ASSIGQGRETQY
clone size: once
J gene: TRBJ2-5
V gene: TRBV5-1

CDR3 protein: ASSEYRQETQY
clone size: once
J gene: TRBJ2-5
V gene: TRBV2

CDR3 protein: ASRYDRLNTEAF
clone size: NA
J gene: TRBJ1-1
V gene: TRBV6-5

CDR3 protein: ASRRDYEQY
clone size: once
J gene: TRBJ2-7
V gene: TRBV28

CDR3 protein: SARVYNEQF
clone size: NA
J gene: TRBJ2-1
V gene: TRBV20-1

CDR3 protein: ASSLTFSGYEQY
clone size: NA
J gene: TRBJ2-7
V gene: TRBV11-2

CDR3 protein: ASTGTGGGEQY
clone size: NA
J gene: TRBJ2-7
V gene: TRBV19

CDR3 protein: ASSGQSNTEAF
clone size: many
J gene: TRBJ1-1
V gene: TRBV18

CDR3 protein: ASSPGQGRHEQF
clone size: NA
J gene: TRBJ2-1
V gene: TRBV7-3

CDR3 protein: ASSQGTGSGNTIY
clone size: NA
J gene: TRBJ1-3
V gene: TRBV4-3

CDR3 protein: ASSRDRGTEAF
clone size: NA
J gene: TRBJ1-1
V gene: TRBV6-1

CDR3 protein: ASTYRDTGELF
clone size: many
J gene: TRBJ2-2
V gene: TRBV6-1

CDR3 protein: ASSSYRAQAKNIQY
clone size: NA
J gene: TRBJ2-4
V gene: TRBV28

CDR3 protein: ASRESGTGASRRGYT
clone size: few
J gene: TRBJ1-2
V gene: TRBV28

CDR3 protein: ASSAKRTEVYEQY
clone size: NA
J gene: TRBJ2-7
V gene: TRBV6-1

CDR3 protein: ASSLGRGLTEAF
clone size: NA
J gene: TRBJ1-1
V gene: TRBV27

CDR3 protein: ASSYGRGGAF
clone size: NA
J gene: TRBJ1-1
V gene: TRBV6-5

CDR3 protein: ASSLDPNRNTIY
clone size: NA
J gene: TRBJ1-3
V gene: TRBV28

CDR3 protein: ASSFLDRDYNEQF
clone size: few
J gene: TRBJ2-1
V gene: TRBV5-6

CDR3 protein: ASSFTGRTEAF
clone size: NA
J gene: TRBJ1-1
V gene: TRBV7-9

CDR3 protein: ASRPGLAGEEQY
clone size: few
J gene: TRBJ2-7
V gene: TRBV28

CDR3 protein: ATSRELNTEAF
clone size: NA
J gene: TRBJ1-1
V gene: TRBV15

CDR3 protein: ASSISSVRGNTGELF
clone size: once
J gene: TRBJ2-2
V gene: TRBV19

CDR3 protein: ASDSRNTEAF
clone size: once
J gene: TRBJ1-1
V gene: TRBV6-1

CDR3 protein: STRRNINNEQF
clone size: once
J gene: TRBJ2-1
V gene: TRBV29-1

CDR3 protein: ASSGQGQTGELF
clone size: NA
J gene: TRBJ2-2
V gene: TRBV10-1

CDR3 protein: AWGRGGYNEQF
clone size: NA
J gene: TRBJ2-1
V gene: TRBV30

CDR3 protein: ASSVPGQETQY
clone size: NA
J gene: TRBJ2-5
V gene: TRBV6-1

CDR3 protein: ASRPTDGGYT
clone size: once
J gene: TRBJ1-2
V gene: TRBV28

CDR3 protein: ASSWREFGEQF
clone size: NA
J gene: TRBJ2-1
V gene: TRBV7-2

CDR3 protein: ASSLGQNSYEQY
clone size: NA
J gene: NA
V gene: TRBV6-5

CDR3 protein: ASSRAGTPRETQY
clone size: NA
J gene: TRBJ2-5
V gene: TRBV5-4

CDR3 protein: ASSVQGVNTEAF
clone size: NA
J gene: TRBJ1-1
V gene: TRBV19

CDR3 protein: SSTGDISTDTQY
clone size: NA
J gene: TRBJ2-3
V gene: TRBV29-1

CDR3 protein: ASSPRTGQGHTNYGYT
clone size: NA
J gene: TRBJ1-2
V gene: TRBV18

CDR3 protein: ASSLRTSGSGELF
clone size: NA
J gene: TRBJ2-2
V gene: TRBV28

CDR3 protein: ATSRDLAVPTGELF
clone size: few
J gene: TRBJ2-2
V gene: TRBV15

CDR3 protein: ASSPPALAEQF
clone size: few
J gene: TRBJ2-1
V gene: TRBV9

CDR3 protein: AINDGNTIY
clone size: NA
J gene: TRBJ1-3
V gene: TRBV10-3